This TCR beta chain was sequenced in a study of OX40 agonist ivuxolimab in advanced cancers. Germline V gene data show CDR1 as MNHEY and CDR2 as SMNVEV (reference sequence). This CDR3 is built from 15 residues. V lost 2 bases, J lost 4 bases, and 14 bases lay in between. The repertoire was sequenced with immunoSEQ multiplex PCR; TCRdb's copy has only in-frame clones and lacks some. The sample consists of 30,000 to 40,000 clones, about nine tenths of them appearing once. The specimen was CD4+ or CD8+ T cells sorted from blood, collected in a trial of the OX40 agonist ivuxolimab. This sequence joins TRBV27 and TRBJ1-2, with a tentative D call TRBD1 (5 bases). This clonotype was sampled from an adult with an advanced solid tumor such as melanoma, head and neck, liver or kidney cancer. The CDR3 region is CASSLRQGLIYGYTF. In nucleotides, the CDR3 is TGTGCCAGCAGTTTACGGCAGGGCCTAATCTATGGCTACACCTTC.